What follows is one TCR beta chain and its context. Method: immunoSEQ multiplex PCR; TCRdb's copy keeps in-frame clones and lacks some. The table lists about 58,000 clones, about 86% of them singletons. This sample stems from a study of OX40 agonist ivuxolimab in advanced cancers. Germline V gives CDR1 MNHEY, CDR2 SVGAGI. The CDR3 extends over 15 amino acids. V was trimmed by 0 bases and J by 2 bases, leaving 5 bases between them. This receptor was obtained from an adult with an advanced solid tumor such as melanoma, head and neck, liver or kidney cancer. The chain couples TRBV6-5 to TRBJ1-6; no definite D call. Sequences were derived from CD4+ or CD8+ T cells sorted from blood, sampled in a trial of the OX40 agonist ivuxolimab. The CDR3 region has the DNA TGTGCCAGCAGTTACTCAGCGGCCTATAATTCACCCCTCCACTTT. It codes for CASSYSAAYNSPLHF.